These 4 T cell receptor beta chains share one sample of origin, sequenced in a study of T cells in Graves' hyperthyroidism and ophthalmopathy (dated by TCRdb to between 2018 and 2021). Library method: multiplex PCR. Sequencing was carried out with an Illumina HiSeq 2000. Amplification of TCR beta CDR3 regions was carried out from RNA transcripts. The first round of RT-PCR for the TCR CDR3 was performed with the HTBI primer set and the Qiagen OneStep RT-PCR kit. TCRdb reprocessing: public reads trimmed at Q25 with fastp, clones called with MiXCR, in-frame beta chains kept. Identical CDR3 protein sequences are pooled into one entry, listed with their most common genes and DNA. Across this sample there are roughly 660,000 distinct CDR3 sequences, with roughly 17% seen only once. The ten largest make up 15% to 17% of the sample. The sample taken for sequencing was blood. Receptor source: a man over 45 with Graves' hyperthyroidism.

This clonotype has ten or more counts. J is TRBJ1-2 and V is TRBV6-5; no definite D call. Germline V CDR1 and CDR2: MNHEY, SVGAGI. The CDR3 is 12 amino acids. The V gene lost 5 bases and the J gene lost 6 bases, with 10 bases spanning the gap. CDR3 residues: CASSTSGDGYTF. CDR3 in DNA: TGTGCCAGCAGTACCTCCGGAGATGGCTACACCTTC.

This clonotype was seen more than once but under ten times. The chain combines TRBV27 with TRBJ2-7; TRBD1 aligns across 8 bases. J was trimmed by 3 bases and V by 3 bases; bases with no gene match: 4. Germline CDR1 MNHEY, CDR2 SMNVEV (reference sequence). The CDR3 runs 14 residues. The CDR3 sequence: CASSFTGGNYEQYF. The CDR3 DNA sequence: TGTGCCAGCAGTTTCACAGGGGGAAACTACGAGCAGTACTTC.

This clonotype came up many times. The chain is built from TRBV2 and TRBJ2-1; D gene ambiguous. The CDR3 has 13 residues. The V gene's germline CDR1 is SNHLY and CDR2 FYNNEI. Trimming left V 4 bases short and J 9 bases short, with 13 bases between. CDR3 amino acids: CASSALAWAEQFF. The CDR3 DNA follows: TGTGCCAGCAGTGCGCTGGCTTGGGCTGAGCAGTTCTTC.

The J gene is TRBJ1-2, the V gene TRBV5-1; a weak D match, TRBD1 (5 bases). The CDR3 is 15 amino acids. The germline gives CDR1 SGHRS, CDR2 YFSETQ. V gave up 1 base and J gave up 3 bases, with 13 bases separating them. In nucleotides, the CDR3 is TGCGCCAGCAGCTTGAAAAGGGGACTGGACTATGGCTACACCTTC. This encodes CASSLKRGLDYGYTF.